A selection of T cell receptor beta chains follows, all from one sample in a study of T-cell memory formation after mild COVID-19. One entry per CDR3 protein, called by TCRdb with MiXCR from the 5' RACE reads. The table shows some 350,000 distinct CDR3 sequences, with about 16% occurring only once. Sequences were obtained from PBMCs or a T cell subset sorted from them (not recorded which). These receptors were obtained from a man younger than 30 who had mild COVID-19 (a few samples of this study predate the infection). Cell type and time point are not known. Each CDR3 is given with its conserved first and last residue. The D gene is left open where the match is weak. Only some rows state a clone size, as once, few, many or a class for expanded clones.

D	V	J	size	CDR3	DNA
.	TRBV3-1	TRBJ1-1	few	CASSQFLGNTEAFF	TGTGCCAGCAGCCAATTTCTCGGGAACACTGAAGCTTTCTTT
.	TRBV7-8	TRBJ1-5	.	CASSLAEMGNQPQHF	TGTGCCAGCAGCTTAGCGGAGATGGGCAATCAGCCCCAGCATTTT
TRBD1	TRBV4-1	TRBJ1-2	.	CASSLLDRAGGYTF	TGCGCCAGCAGCCTTCTTGACAGGGCAGGAGGCTACACCTTC
.	TRBV15	TRBJ2-3	.	CATSKRARDTQYF	TGTGCCACCAGCAAAAGGGCCCGGGATACGCAGTATTTT
.	TRBV5-6	TRBJ2-1	few	CASAAGSVYNEQFF	TGTGCCAGCGCTGCGGGGTCTGTTTACAATGAGCAGTTCTTC
TRBD2	TRBV2	TRBJ2-7	many	CASRSTSGGYEQYF	TGTGCCAGCAGGTCGACTAGCGGGGGGTACGAGCAGTACTTC
.	TRBV29-1	TRBJ1-1	.	CSVVILDLNTEAFF	TGCAGCGTTGTCATCTTGGACCTGAACACTGAAGCTTTCTTT
.	TRBV5-1	TRBJ2-3	many	CASSLVPTDTQYF	TGCGCCAGCAGCTTGGTACCTACAGATACGCAGTATTTT
.	TRBV10-3	TRBJ2-2	.	CAISESTNTGELFF	TGTGCCATCAGTGAGTCAACGAACACCGGGGAGCTGTTTTTT
TRBD1	TRBV4-1	TRBJ1-5	few	CASSPTGGSQPQHF	TGCGCCAGCAGCCCCACAGGGGGCAGTCAGCCCCAGCATTTT
.	TRBV12-3/TRBV12-4	TRBJ1-3	few	CASGDRTSGNTIYF	TGTGCCAGCGGAGACAGGACCTCTGGAAACACCATATATTTT
.	TRBV5-1	TRBJ2-2	.	CASSLDISGELFF	TGCGCCAGCAGCTTGGACATTTCCGGGGAGCTGTTTTTT
.	TRBV12-3/TRBV12-4	TRBJ1-5	many	CASTRGQVGQPQHF	TGTGCCAGCACCCGAGGGCAGGTGGGTCAGCCCCAGCATTTT
.	TRBV2	TRBJ2-3	.	CASSEVARGRGAQYF	TGTGCCAGCAGTGAAGTTGCTAGGGGACGCGGGGCGCAGTATTTT
.	TRBV5-6	TRBJ2-1	.	CASSSGLGRDKQFF	TGTGCCAGCAGCTCTGGATTAGGCCGGGACAAGCAGTTCTTC
.	TRBV7-6	TRBJ2-5	many	CASRILDTLGETQYF	TGTGCCAGCAGGATACTGGACACCCTGGGGGAGACCCAGTACTTC
.	TRBV12-3/TRBV12-4	TRBJ2-5	.	CASTRTGAGTQYF	TGTGCCAGCACCCGGACTGGCGCAGGGACCCAGTACTTC